What follows describes a single T cell receptor (beta chain). This specimen belongs to a study of blood T cell repertoires in COVID-19. Study information: COVID-19 samples collected from the United States, Italy and Spain covered acute and convalescent phases. T cells, B-cell-depleted T cells, or PBMCs supplied cDNA or gDNA.

The CDR3 covers 14 residues. The germline CDR1 and CDR2 sequences are MDHEN and SYDVKM. Trimming removed 2 bases from V and 0 bases from J, with 5 bases in between. Per the study methods: Estimates of nucleated cell counts were drawn from the amplification of reference gene primers. The method was immunoSEQ multiplex PCR; TCRdb's version includes in-frame clones alone and lacks a portion of them. V and J calls and clone size are given by that table; D and trimming were obtained from the DNA. The top ten hold approximately 8% of the sample, which has approximately 200,000 clones, 70% to 85% seen once. Seattle researchers signed up patients amid active infection and tracked them longitudinally.

The sequenced material came from peripheral blood. The genes are TRBV28 and TRBJ2-1, with no clear D. The clonotype comes from a woman at least 80 years old with COVID-19, enrolled during active disease. The CDR3 is CASSLAASYNEQFF. CDR3 coding DNA: TGTGCCAGCAGTTTAGCGGCCTCCTACAATGAGCAGTTCTTC.